Below are 8 T cell receptor beta chains sequenced from a single sample in a study of regulatory T cells in long-lasting Graves disease. Building the TCR beta libraries relied on iRepertoire HTBI primers, and CDR3 regions underwent Arm-PCR. TCRdb re-called the multiplex PCR reads through MiXCR, storing one row per CDR3 protein. Among some 370,000 distinct CDR3 sequences, roughly 24% were seen once, and the ten largest hold around 30%. Sample time point: persistent/refractory GD, antithyroid drugs over 5 years with positive TRAb. RNA isolated from PBMCs was used to make the TCR library. The sequencing here drew on peripheral blood mononuclear cells (PBMCs), taken when the disease was refractory, from a patient treated with antithyroid drugs. The source of these receptors is a woman aged 40 to 55 with Graves disease.

The J gene is TRBJ2-7, the V gene TRBV5-1; the match to TRBD2 covers 8 bases. The CDR3 loop spans 13 amino acids. Germline CDR1 reads SGHRS; CDR2 reads YFSETQ. V lost 10 bases and J lost 5; bases outside the gene matches: 11. This CDR3 reads CAGHERESNEQYF. CDR3 nucleotide sequence: TGCGCCGGACATGAGCGGGAGTCGAACGAGCAGTACTTC.

This clonotype has ten or more counts. This chain uses TRBV28 with TRBJ1-5, with 7 bases matching TRBD1. This CDR3 comprises 15 residues. After removal of 6 bases from V and 6 bases from J, the junction contained 11 bases not matched to a gene. CDR1 and CDR2 (germline): MDHEN, SYDVKM. The chain's CDR3 is CASSQRQGLGQPQHF. CDR3 nucleotides: TGTGCCAGCAGCCAACGACAGGGTCTGGGTCAGCCCCAGCATTTT.

In its sample, this clonotype was seen many times. V and J are TRBV12-3 or TRBV12-4 and TRBJ2-7, with 13 bases aligning to TRBD2. J gave up 3 bases and V 5 bases, and 4 bases lay outside the gene matches. The CDR3 is made up of 15 amino acids. Here the CDR3 DNA reads TGTGCCAGCAGTAAACGACTAGCGGGAGGCTACGAGCAGTACTTC. As protein: CASSKRLAGGYEQYF.

Regarding this clonotype: Since a much larger clone is just one base distant, this may be a read error. The chain combines TRBV28 with TRBJ2-2; TRBD1 aligns across 10 bases. Per germline, CDR1 MDHEN and CDR2 SYDVKM. The CDR3 runs to 16 residues. V shed 7 bases, J shed 3 bases, and the junction held 8 bases outside the gene matches. The CDR3 protein is CASIKPGTGDTGELFF. As DNA, the CDR3 is TGTGCCAGCATTAAGCCCGGGACAGGGGACACCGGGGAGCTGTTTTTT.

The V call is TRBV7-9, the J call TRBJ2-7; 7 bases are a match to TRBD1. Germline values: CDR1 SEHNR, CDR2 FQNEAQ (reference sequence). J lost 2 bases, V lost 5 bases, and 9 bases had no gene match. CDR3 length: 15 amino acids. The CDR3: CASSPTGKDTYEQYF. The CDR3 DNA sequence: TGTGCCAGCAGCCCGACAGGGAAGGATACCTACGAGCAGTACTTC.

This clonotype was detected only a few times. The chain has TRBV28 and TRBJ2-2, with TRBD1 matching 9 bases. Germline assignment: CDR1 MDHEN and CDR2 SYDVKM. The CDR3 extends over 16 amino acids. The J segment lost 2 bases and the V segment lost 6 bases, leaving 7 bases of the junction unmatched. DNA of the CDR3: TGTGCCAGCAGCCCTGGGGGACAGGGTAACACCGGGGAGCTGTTTTTT. Protein product: CASSPGGQGNTGELFF.

This clonotype was counted at least ten times. This rearrangement joins TRBV6-1 to TRBJ1-2; D may be TRBD1 (5 bases). The CDR3 runs to 14 residues. V shed 6 bases and J shed 8 bases, with 19 bases lying between them. The germline V gene has CDR1 MNHNS and CDR2 SASEGT. CDR3 DNA sequence: TGTGCCAGCAGCCCCGGGGGAGAACGGAGGGGCTACACCTTC. Its protein is CASSPGGERRGYTF.

V is TRBV19 and J is TRBJ2-4; 7 bases match TRBD2. Germline trimming cut 1 base from V and 0 bases from J; bases unmatched to any gene: 6. Germline CDR1 LNHDA, CDR2 SQIVND (reference sequence). The CDR3 totals 17 residues. The CDR3 DNA is TGTGCCAGTAGTATAGGCGGGAGCCCCGGAGCCAAAAACATTCAGTACTTC. This translates into CASSIGGSPGAKNIQYF.